Shown below are 22 T cell receptor beta chains from a single sample sequenced in a study of response to subunit inactivated influenza vaccine. One entry per CDR3 protein results from TCRdb running MiXCR on the RT-PCR reads. The sample records under 850,000 distinct CDR3 sequences, about 18% being singletons. The material sequenced was PBMCs from blood, taken roughly 5 days after vaccination. The source of these receptors is a man in his fifties or sixties who received an inactivated influenza vaccine.

The CDR3 here is CASSPFRETQYF. The CDR3 DNA follows: TGCGCCAGCAGCCCATTCCGAGAGACCCAGTACTTC. The rearrangement uses TRBV5-1 and TRBJ2-5; D is undetermined. The CDR3 runs to 12 residues. Germline V gives CDR1 SGHRS, CDR2 YFSETQ. V lost 4 bases to trimming and J lost 4 bases, with 8 bases between them. Supplemented by reference TRBV5-1 and TRBJ2-5, the full variable domain reads KAGVTQTPRYLIKTRGQQVTLSCSPISGHRSVSWYQQTPGQGLQFLFEYFSETQRNKGNFPGRFSGRQFSNSRSEMNVSTLELGDSALYLCASSPFRETQYFGPGTRLLVL.

This clonotype was recorded a few times. The chain employs TRBV4-1 and TRBJ2-1, with 13 positions matching TRBD2. This CDR3 contains 19 residues. Germline loops: CDR1 MGHRA, CDR2 YSYEKL. J lost 0 bases, V lost 0 bases, and 5 bases had no gene match. CDR3 sequence reads: CASSQELAGGLNSYNEQFF. The CDR3 DNA follows: TGCGCCAGCAGCCAAGAACTAGCGGGGGGGCTTAACTCCTACAATGAGCAGTTCTTC.

In its sample, this clonotype was seen a few times. The chain recombines TRBV6-2 or TRBV6-3 with TRBJ2-1, with a tentative D call TRBD2 (5 bases). This CDR3 has 13 residues. The germline gives CDR1 MNHEY, CDR2 SVGEGT. V dropped 7 bases and J dropped 8 bases, with 15 bases sitting between them. For the CDR3, the DNA is TGTGCCAGCAACCGGGGTCTAGCTGATGAGCAGTTCTTC. Protein: CASNRGLADEQFF.

The rearrangement uses TRBV30 and TRBJ1-4; a possible D gene is TRBD1 (5 bases). The germline V gene has CDR1 GTSNPN and CDR2 SVGIG (reference sequence). Trimming stripped 3 bases from V and 0 bases from J, with 11 bases between. The length of the CDR3 is 15 residues. This chain's CDR3 is CAWRVAGTTNEKLFF. CDR3 in DNA: TGTGCCTGGAGGGTGGCAGGGACAACTAATGAAAAACTGTTTTTT.

This clonotype was counted between two and nine times. J is TRBJ2-1 and V is TRBV20-1; D is perhaps TRBD2 (6 bases). The germline V gene encodes CDR1 DFQATT and CDR2 SNEGSKA (reference sequence). The CDR3 is made up of 13 amino acids. Trimming took 4 bases from V and 1 from J, leaving 8 bases between them. This chain's CDR3 is CSATGTSYNEQFF. The CDR3, as DNA: TGCAGTGCTACCGGGACTTCCTACAATGAGCAGTTCTTC.

This CDR3 reads CSVGIAGNEQFF. The CDR3 nucleotides are TGCAGCGTGGGCATAGCGGGTAATGAGCAGTTCTTC. J is TRBJ2-1 and V is TRBV29-1; 7 bases align to TRBD2. Germline CDR1 SQVTM, CDR2 ANQGSEA. There are 12 residues in the CDR3. V shed 6 bases and J 7 bases; nucleotides not matched to a gene: 6.

This clonotype was observed at least ten times. The J gene is TRBJ1-6, the V gene TRBV12-3 or TRBV12-4; no firm D call. The ends were cut back, 7 bases at V and 7 bases at J, with 14 bases in the middle. The CDR3 totals 14 residues. Written as DNA, the CDR3 is TGTGCCAGCAATGTAGATTTGGGGAATTCACCCCTCCACTTT. The encoded protein is CASNVDLGNSPLHF.

This clonotype has only a few counts. The chain links TRBV27 to TRBJ2-7; D call uncertain. Germline CDR1 MNHEY, CDR2 SMNVEV (reference sequence). This CDR3 has 16 residues. Trimming took off 6 bases at V and 0 bases at J, with 18 bases between the two ends. The CDR3 DNA follows: TGTGCCAGCAGCCCAACCCGTCTCTTTAGCTCCTACGAGCAGTACTTC. It encodes CASSPTRLFSSYEQYF.

J is TRBJ2-2 and V is TRBV18; D ambiguous. CDR3 length: 12 amino acids. Trimming removed 6 bases from V and 5 bases from J, with 7 bases in between. Looked up from germline, CDR1 is KGHSH and CDR2 is LQKENI. CDR3 coding DNA: TGTGCCAGCTCGCAGTTAACCGGGGAGCTGTTTTTT. Translating gives CASSQLTGELFF.

V is TRBV20-1 and J is TRBJ2-7; 9 bases align to TRBD1. The CDR3 extends over 13 amino acids. Germline CDR1 reads DFQATT; CDR2 reads SNEGSKA (reference sequence). V lost 5 bases and J lost 7; bases outside the gene matches: 9. The CDR3 region has the DNA TGCAGTGCTTTGGGACAGGGTCCTGGTGAGCAGTACTTC. It translates to CSALGQGPGEQYF.

The table lists this clonotype with many counts. This chain connects TRBV15 to TRBJ1-6; D call uncertain. CDR1 is LNHNV and CDR2 is YYDKDF in the germline V gene (reference sequence). The V end was cut by 0 bases, the J end by 5 bases, with 8 bases between. The CDR3 covers 15 residues. CDR3 sequence: CATSRDNVNNSPLHF. CDR3 DNA sequence: TGTGCCACCAGCAGAGATAATGTCAATAATTCACCCCTCCACTTT.

This clonotype was counted a few times. The V call is TRBV7-2, the J call TRBJ1-1; TRBD1 matches 9 bases. The J segment lost 1 base and the V segment lost 7 bases, leaving 7 bases of the junction unmatched. This CDR3 contains 15 residues. The germline CDR1 and CDR2 sequences are SGHTA and FQGNSA. CDR3 in amino acids: CASIIDRGRNTEAFF. Here the CDR3 DNA reads TGTGCCAGCATCATCGACAGGGGGAGGAACACTGAAGCTTTCTTT.

This clonotype was seen more than once but under ten times. A junction boundary mismatches the germline segment, possibly from a read error. V and J are TRBV7-7 and TRBJ2-2; possibly TRBD1 for D (6 bases). This CDR3 has 12 residues. Germline CDR1 SSHAT, CDR2 FNYEAQ (reference sequence). The CDR3 reads CASSTGIGELFF. The CDR3 DNA reads TGTGCTAGCAGTACAGGGATCGGGGAGCTGTTTTTT.

Only a few counts were recorded for this clonotype. DNA for the CDR3: TGCAGTGCTAGAGGCCGGGGGTATAATTCACCCCTCCACTTT. Translation: CSARGRGYNSPLHF. The V gene is TRBV20-1, the J gene TRBJ1-6, with D maybe TRBD1 (5 bases). The germline V and J ends were trimmed by 1 base and 4 bases, with 8 bases remaining between them. Germline V gene lookup returns CDR1 DFQATT and CDR2 SNEGSKA (reference sequence). The CDR3 sequence is 14 residues long.

This clonotype has only a few counts. CDR3 in DNA: TGTGCCATCAGTCAGGACAGAAATCAGCCCCAGCATTTT. This translates into CAISQDRNQPQHF. The chain is built from TRBV10-3 and TRBJ1-5; TRBD1 might be the D (6 bases). V lost 5 bases to trimming and J lost 4 bases, with 9 bases between them. CDR1 is ENHRY and CDR2 is SYGVKD in the germline V gene. This CDR3 is built from 13 residues.

This sequence joins TRBV30 and TRBJ1-6; 8 bases line up with TRBD1. The CDR3 runs to 15 residues. After removal of 3 bases from V and 7 bases from J, the junction contained 8 bases not matched to a gene. In germline, CDR1 is GTSNPN, CDR2 SVGIG (reference sequence). The DNA of the CDR3 is TGTGCCTGGAGGGCAAAGACAGGGGTCAATTCACCCCTCCACTTT. Residues: CAWRAKTGVNSPLHF.

The chain recombines TRBV7-9 with TRBJ2-5; 8 bases match TRBD2. The trim removed 7 bases at V and 3 bases at J, leaving 4 bases unmatched. CDR1 SEHNR and CDR2 FQNEAQ come from the germline V gene (reference sequence). The CDR3 spans 13 residues. The CDR3 reads CASTGLAEETQYF. The CDR3 region has the DNA TGTGCCAGCACCGGACTAGCAGAAGAGACCCAGTACTTC.

The rearrangement uses TRBV20-1 and TRBJ1-4; TRBD1 agrees at 10 bases. This CDR3 contains 14 residues. Germline V gives CDR1 DFQATT, CDR2 SNEGSKA (reference sequence). V was pared by 3 bases and J by 8 bases, with 6 bases of the junction left unmatched. CDR3 amino acids: CSASGDRGDEKLFF. Written as DNA, the CDR3 is TGCAGTGCTAGTGGGGACAGGGGTGACGAAAAACTGTTTTTT.

This clonotype was counted many times. The chain links TRBV12-3 or TRBV12-4 to TRBJ2-1, with TRBD2 matching over 9 bases. V shed 3 bases, J shed 6 bases, and the junction held 9 bases outside the gene matches. The CDR3 is 16 amino acids. The CDR3, as DNA: TGTGCCAGCAGTTTGGGCGGCGGGGGGGCTGTCAATGAGCAGTTCTTC. The encoded protein is CASSLGGGGAVNEQFF.

In its sample, this clonotype was seen many times. V and J are TRBV12-3 or TRBV12-4 and TRBJ2-2; no clear D gene. The CDR3 totals 14 residues. V was cut by 4 bases and J by 1 base, with 7 bases left in between. The CDR3 DNA sequence: TGTGCCAGCAGTTCTCTGATGAACACCGGGGAGCTGTTTTTT. This codes for CASSSLMNTGELFF.

This clonotype showed up just a few times. The J gene is TRBJ2-5, the V gene TRBV29-1; 12 nucleotides match TRBD2. Germline trimming cut 3 bases from V and 5 bases from J; bases unmatched to any gene: 10. Looked up from germline, CDR1 is SQVTM and CDR2 is ANQGSEA. The CDR3 consists of 16 residues. CDR3 sequence: CSVDSLAGGPRETQYF. The CDR3 nucleotides are TGCAGCGTTGATAGTCTAGCGGGGGGGCCTCGCGAGACCCAGTACTTC.

The chain is built from TRBV7-6 and TRBJ1-2; D not certain. Germline values: CDR1 SGHVS, CDR2 FNYEAQ. The V gene lost 2 bases and the J gene lost 6 bases, with 16 bases spanning the gap. The CDR3 consists of 15 residues. The CDR3 DNA follows: TGTGCCAGCAGCTTATCACTGGGTGCGGAGAATGGCTACACCTTC. Translating gives CASSLSLGAENGYTF. The full variable domain, with the rest looked up from reference TRBV7-6 and TRBJ1-2, is GAGVSQSPRYKVTKRGQDVALRCDPISGHVSLYWYRQALGQGPEFLTYFNYEAQQDKSGLPNDRFSAERPEGSISTLTIQRTEQRDSAMYRCASSLSLGAENGYTFGSGTRLTVV.